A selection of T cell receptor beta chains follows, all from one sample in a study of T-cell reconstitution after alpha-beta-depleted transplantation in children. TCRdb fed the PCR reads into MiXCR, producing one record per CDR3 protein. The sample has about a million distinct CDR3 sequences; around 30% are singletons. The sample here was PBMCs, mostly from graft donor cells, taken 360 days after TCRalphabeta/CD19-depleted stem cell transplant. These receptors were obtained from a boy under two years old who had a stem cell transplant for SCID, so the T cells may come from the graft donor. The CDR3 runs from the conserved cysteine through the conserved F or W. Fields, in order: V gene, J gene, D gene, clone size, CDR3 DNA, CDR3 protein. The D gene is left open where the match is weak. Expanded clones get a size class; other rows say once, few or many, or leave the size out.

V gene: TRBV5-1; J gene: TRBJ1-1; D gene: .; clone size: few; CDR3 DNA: TGCGCCAGCAGCAACACGAACACTGAAGCTTTCTTT; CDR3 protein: CASSNTNTEAFF
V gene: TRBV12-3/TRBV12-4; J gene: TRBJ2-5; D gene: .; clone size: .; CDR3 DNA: TGTGCCAGCAGTTTAGAGGGGGCCGGGGGGACCCAGTACTTC; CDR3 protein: CASSLEGAGGTQYF
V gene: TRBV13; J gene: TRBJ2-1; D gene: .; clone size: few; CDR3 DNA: TGTGCCAGCAGCTTGAGCCCAGGGGTCAATGAGCAGTTCTTC; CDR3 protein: CASSLSPGVNEQFF
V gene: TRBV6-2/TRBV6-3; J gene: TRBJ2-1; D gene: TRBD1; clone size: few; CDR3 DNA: TGTGCCAGCAGGAGGGGGACAGTATACAATGAGCAGTTCTTC; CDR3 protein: CASRRGTVYNEQFF
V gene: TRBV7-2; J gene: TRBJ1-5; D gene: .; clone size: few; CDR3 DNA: TGTGCCAGCAGCTGGGATTATAGCAATCAGCCCCAGCATTTT; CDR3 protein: CASSWDYSNQPQHF
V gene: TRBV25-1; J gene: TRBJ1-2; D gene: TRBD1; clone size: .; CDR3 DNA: TGTGCCAGCACGGGACAGACCTATGGCTACACCTTC; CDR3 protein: CASTGQTYGYTF
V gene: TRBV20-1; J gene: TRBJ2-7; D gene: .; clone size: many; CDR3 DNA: TGCAGTGCTAGAGATAGTCGATCAGTCTACGAGCAGTACTTC; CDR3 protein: CSARDSRSVYEQYF
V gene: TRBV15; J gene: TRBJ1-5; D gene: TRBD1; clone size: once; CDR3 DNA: TGTGCCACCGCGGGACAGACCAATCAGCCCCAGCATTTT; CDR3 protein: CATAGQTNQPQHF
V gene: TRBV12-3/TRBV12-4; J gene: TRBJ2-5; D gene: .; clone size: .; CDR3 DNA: TGTGCCAGCAGTCCGAGGAAGAGCTCCATCTCAGAGACCCAGTACTTC; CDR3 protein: CASSPRKSSISETQYF
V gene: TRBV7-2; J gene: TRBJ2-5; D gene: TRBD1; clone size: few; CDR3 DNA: TGTGCCAGCAGCCGACAGGGGAAGGCCCAAGAGACCCAGTACTTC; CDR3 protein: CASSRQGKAQETQYF
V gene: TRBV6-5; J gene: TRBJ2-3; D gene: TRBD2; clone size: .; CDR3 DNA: TGTGCCAGCAGTTATGGCAGGCGGGAGACCACAGATACGCAGTATTTT; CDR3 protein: CASSYGRRETTDTQYF
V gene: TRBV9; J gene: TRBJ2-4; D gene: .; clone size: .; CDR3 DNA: TGTGCCAGCAGCGGCTCTTGGGGAAACATTCAGTACTTC; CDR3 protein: CASSGSWGNIQYF
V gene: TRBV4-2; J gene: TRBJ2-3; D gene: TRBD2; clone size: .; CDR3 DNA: TGTGCCAGCAGCCAAGTCACTAGCGGGGGGATCTACACAGATACGCAGTATTTT; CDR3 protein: CASSQVTSGGIYTDTQYF
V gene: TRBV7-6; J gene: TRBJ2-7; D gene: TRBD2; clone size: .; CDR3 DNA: TGTGCCAGCAGCCCCCTTGATCCAATAGCGGGACCCGGGGGCGAGCAGTACTTC; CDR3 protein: CASSPLDPIAGPGGEQYF
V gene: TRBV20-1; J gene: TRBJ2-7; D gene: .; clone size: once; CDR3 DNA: TGCAGTGCTATATCCGTGTCTCCCAACGAGCAGTACTTC; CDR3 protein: CSAISVSPNEQYF
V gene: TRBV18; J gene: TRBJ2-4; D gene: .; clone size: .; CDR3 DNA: TGTGCCAGCTCGCGCGATCAGGGGAGGGACATTCAGTACTTC; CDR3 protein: CASSRDQGRDIQYF
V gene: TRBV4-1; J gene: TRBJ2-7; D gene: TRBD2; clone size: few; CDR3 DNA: TGCGCCAGCAGCCAAGATCCATTCGGGGGGTACGAGCAGTACTTC; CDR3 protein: CASSQDPFGGYEQYF
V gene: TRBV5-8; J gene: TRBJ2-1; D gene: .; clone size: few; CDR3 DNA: TGTGCCAGCAGCTCGTACCTCGCCGAGCAGTTCTTC; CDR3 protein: CASSSYLAEQFF
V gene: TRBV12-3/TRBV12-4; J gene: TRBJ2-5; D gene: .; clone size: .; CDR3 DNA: TGTGCCAGCAGCGAGCGTGTGGGAACGGAGACCCAGTACTTC; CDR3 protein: CASSERVGTETQYF
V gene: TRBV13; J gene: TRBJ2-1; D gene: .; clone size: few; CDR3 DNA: TGTGCCAGCAGCTTAGACAGGGACTGGAATGAGCAGTTCTTC; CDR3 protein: CASSLDRDWNEQFF
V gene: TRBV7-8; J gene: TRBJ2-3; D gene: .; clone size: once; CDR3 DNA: TGTGCCAGCAGCTTATTAACTATCTCCGGCGATACGCAGTATTTT; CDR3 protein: CASSLLTISGDTQYF
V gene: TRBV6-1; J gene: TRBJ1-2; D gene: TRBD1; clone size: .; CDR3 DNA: TGTGCCAGCAGTGCGGACAGGCTGCGTGGCGGTGGCTACACCTTC; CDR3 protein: CASSADRLRGGGYTF
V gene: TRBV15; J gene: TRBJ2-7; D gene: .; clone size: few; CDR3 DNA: TGTGCCACCAGCAGAGATCTCTTCGCCTACGAGCAGTACTTC; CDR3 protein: CATSRDLFAYEQYF
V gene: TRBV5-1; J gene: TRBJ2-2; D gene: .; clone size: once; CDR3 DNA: TGCGCCAGCAGCTTCGACGGGGTTACGACCGGGGAGCTGTTTTTT; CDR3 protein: CASSFDGVTTGELFF
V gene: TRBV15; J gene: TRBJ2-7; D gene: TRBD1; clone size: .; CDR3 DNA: TGTGCCACCAGCAGAGATCCCGACAGGGACTCCTACGAGCAGTACTTC; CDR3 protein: CATSRDPDRDSYEQYF
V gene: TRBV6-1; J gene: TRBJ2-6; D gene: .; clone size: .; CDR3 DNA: TGTGCCAGCAGACACGGGCGCCAGGGGTATACAGGGGCCAACGTCCTGACTTTC; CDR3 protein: CASRHGRQGYTGANVLTF
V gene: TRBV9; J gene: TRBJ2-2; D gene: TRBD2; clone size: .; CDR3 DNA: TGTGCCAGCAGCGTGCTCGGGGGGGACACCGGGGAGCTGTTTTTT; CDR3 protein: CASSVLGGDTGELFF
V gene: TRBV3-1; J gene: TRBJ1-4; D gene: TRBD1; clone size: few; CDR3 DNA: TGTGCCAGCAGTCATACCAAGGGGGCAATGGATGAAAAACTGTTTTTT; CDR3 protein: CASSHTKGAMDEKLFF
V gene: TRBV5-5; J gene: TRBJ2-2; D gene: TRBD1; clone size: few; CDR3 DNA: TGTGCCAGCAGCCTAGGGGACAGGTCCTCCGGGGAGCTGTTTTTT; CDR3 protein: CASSLGDRSSGELFF
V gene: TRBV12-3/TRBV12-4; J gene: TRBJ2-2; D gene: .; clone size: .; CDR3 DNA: TGTGCCAGCATCTCGAGGCACAGGGGACTGGTGGCGAACACCGGGGAGCTGTTTTTT; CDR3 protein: CASISRHRGLVANTGELFF
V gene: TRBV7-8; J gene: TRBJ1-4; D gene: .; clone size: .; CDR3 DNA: TGTGCCAGCAGCTTCATTGTAGGGGAGGTGGGCGAAAAACTGTTTTTT; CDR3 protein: CASSFIVGEVGEKLFF
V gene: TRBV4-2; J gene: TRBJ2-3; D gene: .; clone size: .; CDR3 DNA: TGTGCCAGCAGCCGCCTCAGGGGGGCCTACACAGATACGCAGTATTTT; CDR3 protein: CASSRLRGAYTDTQYF
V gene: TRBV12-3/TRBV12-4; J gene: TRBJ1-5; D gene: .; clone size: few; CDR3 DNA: TGTGCCAGCAGTTTATACGGGCCCCAGCATTTT; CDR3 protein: CASSLYGPQHF
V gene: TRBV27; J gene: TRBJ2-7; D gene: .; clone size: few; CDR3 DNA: TGTGCCAGCAGTCCCGGACCCCGCGGTCCGTACGAGCAGTACTTC; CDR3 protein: CASSPGPRGPYEQYF
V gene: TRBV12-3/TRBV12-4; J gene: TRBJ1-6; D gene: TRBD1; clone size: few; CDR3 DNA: TGTGCCAGCAGCCTGACAGGGGATTCACCCCTCCACTTT; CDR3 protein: CASSLTGDSPLHF
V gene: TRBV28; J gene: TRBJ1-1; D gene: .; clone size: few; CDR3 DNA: TGTGCCAGCAGTTTTAGGTTTGGTGCGGCTGAAGCTTTCTTT; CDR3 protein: CASSFRFGAAEAFF
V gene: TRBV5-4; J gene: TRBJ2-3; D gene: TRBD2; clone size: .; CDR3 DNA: TGTGCCAGCAGCTCCCTAGCGGGGGGGCCTGAAGATACGCAGTATTTT; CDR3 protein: CASSSLAGGPEDTQYF
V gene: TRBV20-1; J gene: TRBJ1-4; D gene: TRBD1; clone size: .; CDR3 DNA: TGCAGTGCTACTCCCGGGACAGGGGTGGAAAAACTGTTTTTT; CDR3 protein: CSATPGTGVEKLFF
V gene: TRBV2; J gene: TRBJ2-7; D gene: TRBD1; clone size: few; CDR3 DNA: TGTGCCAGCAGTGCTCAGGGGGCATACGAGCAGTACTTC; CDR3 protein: CASSAQGAYEQYF
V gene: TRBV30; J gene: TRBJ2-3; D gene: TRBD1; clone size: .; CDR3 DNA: TGTGCCTGTACCGGGACAGGGTTCACAGATACGCAGTATTTT; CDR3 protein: CACTGTGFTDTQYF
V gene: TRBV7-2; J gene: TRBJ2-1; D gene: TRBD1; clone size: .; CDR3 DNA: TGTGCCAGCAGCCCCTCAACAGGGGGGCCCAACAATGAGCAGTTCTTC; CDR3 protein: CASSPSTGGPNNEQFF
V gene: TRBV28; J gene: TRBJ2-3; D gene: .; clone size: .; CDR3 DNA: TGTGCCAGCAGTTTTACGGGGGTTCGAGATACGCAGTATTTT; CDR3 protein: CASSFTGVRDTQYF
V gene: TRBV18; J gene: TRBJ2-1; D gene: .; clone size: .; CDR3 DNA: TGTGCCAGCTCTTCCGACTTACCAATCATTTACAATGAGCAGTTCTTC; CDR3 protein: CASSSDLPIIYNEQFF
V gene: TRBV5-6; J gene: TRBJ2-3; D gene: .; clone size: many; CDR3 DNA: TGTGCCAGCAGCTTGCGGCCCAACTACGCCACAGATACGCAGTATTTT; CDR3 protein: CASSLRPNYATDTQYF
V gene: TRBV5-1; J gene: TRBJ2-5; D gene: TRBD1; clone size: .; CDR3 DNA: TGCGCCAGCAGCTCTACAGGGGAAAAGACCCAGTACTTC; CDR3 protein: CASSSTGEKTQYF
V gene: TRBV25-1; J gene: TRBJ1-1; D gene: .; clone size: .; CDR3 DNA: TGTGCCAGCAGTGCACAGGCGCCGGGTGAAGCTTTCTTT; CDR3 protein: CASSAQAPGEAFF